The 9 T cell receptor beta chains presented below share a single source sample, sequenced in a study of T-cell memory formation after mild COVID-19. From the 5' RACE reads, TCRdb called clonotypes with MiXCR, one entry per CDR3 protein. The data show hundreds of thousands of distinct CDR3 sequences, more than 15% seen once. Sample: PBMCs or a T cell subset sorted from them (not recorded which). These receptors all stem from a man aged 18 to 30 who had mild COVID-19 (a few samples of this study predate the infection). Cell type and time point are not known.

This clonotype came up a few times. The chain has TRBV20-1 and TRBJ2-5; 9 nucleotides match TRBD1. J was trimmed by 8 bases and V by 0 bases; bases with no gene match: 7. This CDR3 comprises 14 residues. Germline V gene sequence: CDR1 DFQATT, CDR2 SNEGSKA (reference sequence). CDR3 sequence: CSARDRTGDYTQYF. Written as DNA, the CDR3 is TGCAGTGCTAGAGATCGGACAGGGGACTACACCCAGTACTTC.

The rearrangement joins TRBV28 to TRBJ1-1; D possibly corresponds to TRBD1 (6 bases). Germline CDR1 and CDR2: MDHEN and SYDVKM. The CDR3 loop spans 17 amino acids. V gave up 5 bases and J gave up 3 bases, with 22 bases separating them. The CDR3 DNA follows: TGTGCCAGCAGTCCCCGGGGGGCTGGCGTTTGGGACACTGAAGCTTTCTTT. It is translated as CASSPRGAGVWDTEAFF. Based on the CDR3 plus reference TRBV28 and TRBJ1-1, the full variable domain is DVKVTQSSRYLVKRTGEKVFLECVQDMDHENMFWYRQDPGLGLRLIYFSYDVKMKEKGDIPEGYSVSREKKERFSLILESASTNQTSMYLCASSPRGAGVWDTEAFFGQGTRLTVV.

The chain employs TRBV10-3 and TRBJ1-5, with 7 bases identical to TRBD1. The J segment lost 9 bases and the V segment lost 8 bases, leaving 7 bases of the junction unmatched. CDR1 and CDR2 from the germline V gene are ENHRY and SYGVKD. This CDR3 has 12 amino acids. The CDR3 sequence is CAIGTGDGPQHF. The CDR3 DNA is TGTGCCATCGGAACAGGGGATGGGCCCCAGCATTTT.

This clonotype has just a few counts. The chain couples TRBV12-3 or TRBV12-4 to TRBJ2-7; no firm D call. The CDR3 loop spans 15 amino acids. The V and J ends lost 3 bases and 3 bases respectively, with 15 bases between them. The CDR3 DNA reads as TGTGCCAGCAGTTTTAAAACAGTTACCAGCTACGAGCAGTACTTC. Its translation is CASSFKTVTSYEQYF.

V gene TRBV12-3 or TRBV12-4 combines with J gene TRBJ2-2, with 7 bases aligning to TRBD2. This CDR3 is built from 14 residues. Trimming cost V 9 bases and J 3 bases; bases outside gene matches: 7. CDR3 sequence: CASQRGVDTGELFF. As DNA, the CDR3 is TGTGCCAGTCAGCGGGGTGTGGACACCGGGGAGCTGTTTTTT.

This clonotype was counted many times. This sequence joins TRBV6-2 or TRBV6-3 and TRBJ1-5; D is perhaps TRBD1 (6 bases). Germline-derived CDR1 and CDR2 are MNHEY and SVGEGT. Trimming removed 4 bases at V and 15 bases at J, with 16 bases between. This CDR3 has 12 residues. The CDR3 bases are TGTGCCAGCAGTTCGGGGGCCGCGGGGACGCATTTT. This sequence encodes CASSSGAAGTHF.

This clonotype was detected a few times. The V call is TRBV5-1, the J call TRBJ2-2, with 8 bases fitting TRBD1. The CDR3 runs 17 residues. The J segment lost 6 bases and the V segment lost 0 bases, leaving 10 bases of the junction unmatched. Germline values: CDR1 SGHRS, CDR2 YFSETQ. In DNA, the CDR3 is TGCGCCAGCAGCTTGGAAGGACAGGGCGTAATAGCCGGGGAGCTGTTTTTT. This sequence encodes CASSLEGQGVIAGELFF. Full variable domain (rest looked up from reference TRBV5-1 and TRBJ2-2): KAGVTQTPRYLIKTRGQQVTLSCSPISGHRSVSWYQQTPGQGLQFLFEYFSETQRNKGNFPGRFSGRQFSNSRSEMNVSTLELGDSALYLCASSLEGQGVIAGELFFGEGSRLTVL.

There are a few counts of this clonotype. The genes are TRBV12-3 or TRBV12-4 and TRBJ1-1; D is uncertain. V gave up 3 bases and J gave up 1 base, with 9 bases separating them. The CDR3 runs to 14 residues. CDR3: CASSLGFGNTEAFF. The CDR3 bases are TGTGCCAGCAGTTTGGGTTTCGGGAACACTGAAGCTTTCTTT.

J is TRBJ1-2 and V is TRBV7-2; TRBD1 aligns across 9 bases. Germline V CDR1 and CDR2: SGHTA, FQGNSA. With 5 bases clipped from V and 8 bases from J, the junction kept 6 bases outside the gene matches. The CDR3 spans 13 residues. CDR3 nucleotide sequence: TGTGCCAGCAGCCAGGGACAGGGCGGCGGCTACACCTTC. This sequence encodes CASSQGQGGGYTF.